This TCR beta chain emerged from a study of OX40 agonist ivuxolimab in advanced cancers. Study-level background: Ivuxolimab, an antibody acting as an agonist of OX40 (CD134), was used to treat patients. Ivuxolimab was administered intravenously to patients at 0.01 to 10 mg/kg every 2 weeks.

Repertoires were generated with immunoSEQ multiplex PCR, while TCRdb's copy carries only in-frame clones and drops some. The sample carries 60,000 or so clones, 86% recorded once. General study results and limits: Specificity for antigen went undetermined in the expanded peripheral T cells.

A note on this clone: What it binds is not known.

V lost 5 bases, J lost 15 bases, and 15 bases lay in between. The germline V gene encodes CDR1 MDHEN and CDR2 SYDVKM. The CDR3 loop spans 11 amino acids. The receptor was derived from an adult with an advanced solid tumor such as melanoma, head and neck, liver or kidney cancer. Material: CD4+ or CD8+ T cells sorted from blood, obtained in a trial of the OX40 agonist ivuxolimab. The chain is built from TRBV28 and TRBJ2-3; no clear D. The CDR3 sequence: CASSLPPHLYF. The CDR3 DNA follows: TGTGCCAGCAGTCTCCCACCACACCTTTATTTT.